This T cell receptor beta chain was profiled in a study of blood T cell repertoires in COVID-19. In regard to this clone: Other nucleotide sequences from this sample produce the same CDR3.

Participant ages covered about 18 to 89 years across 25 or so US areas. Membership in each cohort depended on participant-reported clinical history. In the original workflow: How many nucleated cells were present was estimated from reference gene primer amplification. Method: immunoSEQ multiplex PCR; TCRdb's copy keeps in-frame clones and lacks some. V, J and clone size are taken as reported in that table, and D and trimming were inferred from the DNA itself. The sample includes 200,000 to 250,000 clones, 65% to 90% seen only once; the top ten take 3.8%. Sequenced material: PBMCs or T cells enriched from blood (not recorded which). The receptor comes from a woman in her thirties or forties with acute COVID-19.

The CDR3 loop reads CASSLKGTGAYEQYF. The CDR3 DNA reads TGTGCCAGCAGTTTAAAGGGGACTGGAGCCTACGAGCAGTACTTC. V and J are TRBV27 and TRBJ2-7; D is perhaps TRBD2 (6 bases). The CDR3 is made up of 15 amino acids. V lost 2 bases, J lost 2 bases, and 13 bases lay in between. Germline assignment: CDR1 MNHEY and CDR2 SMNVEV (reference sequence).